Listed below are T cell receptor beta chains from one sample, sequenced in a study of cytomegalovirus exposure and HLA in healthy donors. The protocol was immunoSEQ multiplex PCR, while the TCRdb copy is restricted to in-frame clones and leaves out a portion. The sample contains about 200,000 clones, 79% of which appear only once. The source material was PBMCs. Every receptor here comes from a woman aged 30 to 39 in good health and CMV-seropositive. Each CDR3 is given without its conserved first and last residue.

V gene: TRBV4-1
CDR3 protein: ASSQGAGSYEQY

V gene: TRBV6-5
CDR3 protein: ASSYSIYGGTEAF

V gene: TRBV4-3
CDR3 protein: ASSQQVQGGEQY

V gene: TRBV30
CDR3 protein: ASAGQGEQY

V gene: TRBV19
CDR3 protein: ASSIGQGVRSPLH

V gene: TRBV9
CDR3 protein: ASSVRLAGNTGELF

V gene: TRBV11-3
CDR3 protein: ASSPRGTGAHEQY

V gene: TRBV5-1
CDR3 protein: ASSPDRVEAF

V gene: TRBV9
CDR3 protein: ASSVAPDRQETQY

V gene: TRBV30
CDR3 protein: AWTKGLAGSTDTQY

V gene: TRBV5-1
CDR3 protein: ASSTDRGATEAF

V gene: TRBV15
CDR3 protein: ATTDTSNQPQH

V gene: TRBV18
CDR3 protein: ASSPGQGSYEQY

V gene: TRBV4-1
CDR3 protein: ASSQEGGGRTEAF

V gene: TRBV4-3
CDR3 protein: ASSQEPGTSSTDTQY

V gene: TRBV5-4
CDR3 protein: ASSQTENYEQY

V gene: TRBV2
CDR3 protein: ASSEAVAEYEQY

V gene: TRBV27
CDR3 protein: ASSLLAGELF

V gene: TRBV2
CDR3 protein: ASSADRTYNQPQH

V gene: TRBV2
CDR3 protein: ASSEAGTFLSGANVLT

V gene: TRBV27
CDR3 protein: ASSFMASTDTQY

V gene: TRBV7-8
CDR3 protein: ASGRGETQY

V gene: TRBV7-2
CDR3 protein: ASSLVGGNTDTQY

V gene: TRBV4-1
CDR3 protein: ASSTAGGNTGELF

V gene: TRBV27
CDR3 protein: ASGAGELGGKAF

V gene: TRBV18
CDR3 protein: ASSPFGDRKTKNIQY

V gene: TRBV4-1
CDR3 protein: ASSQENRQAFYGYT

V gene: TRBV6-5
CDR3 protein: ASSRTGEAEAF

V gene: TRBV4-3
CDR3 protein: ASSHGTGGQEAF

V gene: TRBV2
CDR3 protein: ASSGELYGYT

V gene: TRBV13
CDR3 protein: ASTSGDKEKLF

V gene: TRBV30
CDR3 protein: AWSPQFGGEQY

V gene: TRBV29-1
CDR3 protein: SVGDIPIGYEQY

V gene: TRBV6-1
CDR3 protein: ASSGATGVGTEAF

V gene: TRBV7-9
CDR3 protein: ASSLGLAGPGELF

V gene: TRBV23-1
CDR3 protein: ASSQPGQVTGSPLH

V gene: TRBV4-1
CDR3 protein: ASSQGGLAGKGTQY